The rows below give T cell receptor beta chains drawn from one sample of a study of blood T cells in healthy people across ages. TCRdb redid the calling of the 5' RACE reads with MiXCR, one entry per CDR3 protein. The table records about 640,000 distinct CDR3 sequences, 40% to 50% of them present only once. The sequenced sample was blood. The receptors stem from a man older than 75 in good health. The CDR3 runs from the conserved cysteine through the conserved F or W. Each record gives: clone size, V gene, D gene, J gene, CDR3 DNA, CDR3 protein. A D gene is named only where the DNA matches it firmly. Size tells how often a clone was seen (once, few, many) or the class of an expanded clone, and some rows leave it out.

abundance: .
v_gene: TRBV10-1
d_gene: .
j_gene: TRBJ2-5
CDR3nt: TGCGCCAGCAGTGAGACGGTGATGAAAGAGACCCAGTACTTC
CDR3aa: CASSETVMKETQYF

abundance: .
v_gene: TRBV11-2
d_gene: .
j_gene: TRBJ1-1
CDR3nt: TGTGCCAGCAGCCATGAAACAGGGTACACTGAAGCTTTCTTT
CDR3aa: CASSHETGYTEAFF

abundance: .
v_gene: TRBV5-6
d_gene: .
j_gene: TRBJ2-5
CDR3nt: TGTGCCAGCAGCTTGGGGGGGACCCAAGAGACCCAGTACTTC
CDR3aa: CASSLGGTQETQYF

abundance: .
v_gene: TRBV12-3/TRBV12-4
d_gene: TRBD1
j_gene: TRBJ1-1
CDR3nt: TGTGCCAGCAGGTTTAGGGGGACAGGGTACTCGGAAGCTTTCTTT
CDR3aa: CASRFRGTGYSEAFF

abundance: .
v_gene: TRBV7-2
d_gene: TRBD1
j_gene: TRBJ1-4
CDR3nt: TGTGCCAGCAGCCAAGGACAGGGGAGGCGAACTAATGAAAAACTGTTTTTT
CDR3aa: CASSQGQGRRTNEKLFF

abundance: .
v_gene: TRBV20-1
d_gene: .
j_gene: TRBJ2-5
CDR3nt: TGCAGTGCTAGCCTCGGGGCCCAAGAGACCCAGTACTTC
CDR3aa: CSASLGAQETQYF

abundance: .
v_gene: TRBV6-2/TRBV6-3
d_gene: TRBD2
j_gene: TRBJ2-1
CDR3nt: TGTGCCAGCAGTTACCAACTAGCGGGGGGGGATGAGCAGTTCTTC
CDR3aa: CASSYQLAGGDEQFF

abundance: .
v_gene: TRBV20-1
d_gene: TRBD1
j_gene: TRBJ2-4
CDR3nt: TGCAGTGCTAGACTCTCCTGGGACAGTAAGGGGGAGCAGTACTTC
CDR3aa: CSARLSWDSKGEQYF

abundance: few
v_gene: TRBV6-2/TRBV6-3
d_gene: TRBD2
j_gene: TRBJ2-1
CDR3nt: TGTGCCACCATACTAGCGGGAGGGCCGAAAGATGAGCAGTTCTTC
CDR3aa: CATILAGGPKDEQFF

abundance: few
v_gene: TRBV7-3
d_gene: TRBD1
j_gene: TRBJ2-3
CDR3nt: TGTGCCAGCAGCCCTACCTTGGGACAGGGCACAGATACGCAGTATTTT
CDR3aa: CASSPTLGQGTDTQYF

abundance: many
v_gene: TRBV29-1
d_gene: TRBD2
j_gene: TRBJ2-5
CDR3nt: TGCAGCGTTGAATCCATCCTTGTAGAGCGGGGCGAGACCCAGTACTTC
CDR3aa: CSVESILVERGETQYF

abundance: .
v_gene: TRBV7-8
d_gene: .
j_gene: TRBJ1-1
CDR3nt: TGTGCCAGCAGCAGCAGATCGAAAGGGGGAAACACTGAAGCTTTCTTT
CDR3aa: CASSSRSKGGNTEAFF

abundance: few
v_gene: TRBV18
d_gene: .
j_gene: TRBJ1-2
CDR3nt: TGTGCCAGCTCACCAGGGGTCTATGGCTACACCTTC
CDR3aa: CASSPGVYGYTF

abundance: .
v_gene: TRBV5-1
d_gene: .
j_gene: TRBJ1-6
CDR3nt: TGCGCCAGCAGCAGAATCGGGATAAGCTCCTATAATTCACCCCTCCACTTT
CDR3aa: CASSRIGISSYNSPLHF

abundance: few
v_gene: TRBV5-1
d_gene: TRBD2
j_gene: TRBJ2-7
CDR3nt: TGCGCCAGCAGCTGGACTAGCGGGAGGTCTACCTCCTACGAGCAGTACTTC
CDR3aa: CASSWTSGRSTSYEQYF

abundance: few
v_gene: TRBV9
d_gene: .
j_gene: TRBJ2-1
CDR3nt: TGTGCCAGCAGCGGCGGACGAAGCAGCTCCTACAATGAGCAGTTCTTC
CDR3aa: CASSGGRSSSYNEQFF

abundance: many
v_gene: TRBV29-1
d_gene: .
j_gene: TRBJ2-7
CDR3nt: TGCAGCGTGATGGGACGGTCCTACGAGCAGTACTTC
CDR3aa: CSVMGRSYEQYF

abundance: .
v_gene: TRBV18
d_gene: TRBD1
j_gene: TRBJ2-5
CDR3nt: TGTGCCAGCTCACCGCAGGGGGCACGGGAGACCCAGTACTTC
CDR3aa: CASSPQGARETQYF

abundance: .
v_gene: TRBV20-1
d_gene: TRBD1
j_gene: TRBJ1-3
CDR3nt: TGCAGTGCTAGCGGGACAGCAATCTCTGGAAACACCATATATTTT
CDR3aa: CSASGTAISGNTIYF

abundance: once
v_gene: TRBV20-1
d_gene: TRBD2
j_gene: TRBJ2-5
CDR3nt: TGCAGTGATTCATTGATGGCGGGAGGGGTACGTGAGCAGTACTTC
CDR3aa: CSDSLMAGGVREQYF

abundance: many
v_gene: TRBV11-2
d_gene: .
j_gene: TRBJ2-1
CDR3nt: TGTGCCAGCAGCCCCAGGTCGCTGGGGGGCGAGCAGTTCTTC
CDR3aa: CASSPRSLGGEQFF

abundance: few
v_gene: TRBV6-2/TRBV6-3
d_gene: .
j_gene: TRBJ2-7
CDR3nt: TGTGCCAGCAGTTACTCACGTCCGGGACGGCCCTACGAGCAGTACTTC
CDR3aa: CASSYSRPGRPYEQYF

abundance: few
v_gene: TRBV3-1
d_gene: .
j_gene: TRBJ2-5
CDR3nt: TGTGCCAGCAGCCAAGAAGGGGCGGGGACCCAGTACTTC
CDR3aa: CASSQEGAGTQYF